This is a list of T cell receptor beta chains from one sample in a study of T cells after yellow fever vaccination. Each CDR3 protein gets one entry after TCRdb re-called the 5' RACE reads with MiXCR. In the table there are over 300,000 distinct CDR3 sequences, around 4% of which are singletons. The sample was PBMCs, taken on the day of the yellow fever booster vaccination. The receptors originated from a man in his late teens or twenties who received the YFV17D yellow fever vaccine. CDR3s include the opening cysteine and the closing phenylalanine or tryptophan. The D gene is left open where the match is weak. Part of the rows lack a size; the others show once, few, many or a class for expanded clones.

V gene	CDR3 length	J gene	D gene	clone size	CDR3 protein	CDR3 DNA
TRBV30	15	TRBJ1-2	TRBD1	-	CAWSVMLGQGIGYTF	TGTGCCTGGAGTGTAATGTTGGGACAGGGTATCGGCTACACCTTC
TRBV7-8	15	TRBJ2-7	TRBD1	many	CASSGRDRVTYEQYF	TGTGCCAGCAGCGGCCGGGACAGGGTCACATACGAGCAGTACTTC
TRBV30	12	TRBJ2-4	-	many	CAWSVGGNIQYF	TGTGCCTGGAGTGTCGGGGGAAACATTCAGTACTTC
TRBV11-1	14	TRBJ2-1	-	-	CASSTSGAYNEQFF	TGTGCCAGCAGCACATCGGGAGCCTACAATGAGCAGTTCTTC
TRBV29-1	11	TRBJ1-1	-	many	CSACGGTEAFF	TGCAGCGCCTGTGGGGGCACTGAAGCTTTCTTT
TRBV7-3	14	TRBJ1-2	-	-	CASSFRGGTYGYTF	TGTGCCAGCAGCTTTCGCGGGGGGACCTATGGCTACACCTTC
TRBV5-1	14	TRBJ2-1	TRBD1	many	CASIGTGVTGVQFF	TGCGCCAGCATAGGGACAGGGGTCACTGGGGTGCAGTTCTTC
TRBV20-1	11	TRBJ2-1	-	many	CSARSGHEQFF	TGCAGTGCCCGGTCAGGGCATGAGCAGTTCTTC
TRBV7-2	15	TRBJ2-4	-	many	CASSTELAAKNIQYF	TGTGCCAGCAGCACCGAATTGGCGGCCAAAAACATTCAGTACTTC
TRBV4-1	16	TRBJ2-7	TRBD1	many	CASSQVWTGTAYEQYF	TGCGCCAGCAGCCAAGTCTGGACAGGTACTGCCTACGAGCAGTACTTC
TRBV10-3	14	TRBJ2-7	-	many	CAISESQGSYEQYF	TGTGCCATCAGTGAGTCCCAGGGTTCCTACGAGCAGTACTTC
TRBV12-3/TRBV12-4	10	TRBJ2-2	-	many	CASEAGELFF	TGTGCCAGCGAAGCCGGGGAGCTGTTTTTT
TRBV20-1	16	TRBJ1-5	TRBD1	few	CSARGTTGISNQPQHF	TGCAGTGCTAGGGGTACGACAGGGATAAGCAATCAGCCCCAGCATTTT
TRBV6-6	16	TRBJ2-5	TRBD2	many	CASSYGLAGPQETQYF	TGTGCCAGCAGTTACGGACTAGCGGGGCCCCAAGAGACCCAGTACTTC
TRBV25-1	13	TRBJ1-1	TRBD1	many	CASKPPGGTEAFF	TGTGCCAGCAAACCCCCAGGGGGCACTGAAGCTTTCTTT
TRBV20-1	14	TRBJ2-1	TRBD1	-	CSAPVETGGGGQFF	TGCAGTGCCCCGGTAGAGACAGGGGGCGGAGGGCAGTTCTTC
TRBV19	16	TRBJ2-2	-	-	CASSMPTARNTGELFF	TGTGCCAGTAGTATGCCAACAGCCAGGAACACCGGGGAGCTGTTTTTT
TRBV30	11	TRBJ2-2	-	many	CAWDLTGELFF	TGTGCCTGGGACCTTACCGGGGAGCTGTTTTTT
TRBV18	16	TRBJ2-2	-	many	CASSPRGAANTGELFF	TGTGCCAGCTCACCCAGGGGGGCCGCGAACACCGGGGAGCTGTTTTTT
TRBV6-2/TRBV6-3	13	TRBJ1-5	-	few	CASSYRLNQPQHF	TGTGCCAGCAGCTACAGACTAAATCAGCCCCAGCATTTT
TRBV6-2/TRBV6-3	16	TRBJ2-6	-	many	CASGGSAYSGANVLTF	TGTGCCAGCGGAGGGAGTGCCTACTCTGGGGCCAACGTCCTGACTTTC
TRBV21-1	15	TRBJ2-5	-	many	CASSKSPRGQETQYF	TGTGCCAGCAGCAAATCCCCGAGAGGACAAGAGACCCAGTACTTC
TRBV2	14	TRBJ2-7	-	few	CASKPGPGAHEQYF	TGTGCCAGCAAGCCGGGGCCAGGGGCCCACGAGCAGTACTTC
TRBV7-6	14	TRBJ2-1	-	many	CASSSGPGPNEQFF	TGTGCCAGCAGCTCCGGGCCAGGGCCAAATGAGCAGTTCTTC
TRBV4-1	14	TRBJ2-2	-	few	CASSHQAVTGELFF	TGCGCCAGCAGCCACCAGGCAGTTACCGGGGAGCTGTTTTTT
TRBV20-1	15	TRBJ2-4	-	many	CSARPGQLAKNIQYF	TGCAGTGCTAGACCTGGCCAGCTAGCCAAAAACATTCAGTACTTC
TRBV20-1	12	TRBJ1-1	-	many	CSARSGNTEAFF	TGCAGTGCTAGGTCGGGGAACACTGAAGCTTTCTTT
TRBV7-2	16	TRBJ2-3	TRBD2	-	CASSPWTSGATDTQYF	TGTGCCAGCAGCCCCTGGACTAGCGGGGCTACAGATACGCAGTATTTT
TRBV12-3/TRBV12-4	13	TRBJ2-1	-	many	CASSIGPANEQFF	TGTGCCAGCAGTATAGGGCCTGCCAATGAGCAGTTCTTC
TRBV7-9	14	TRBJ1-1	-	many	CASSWWGLNTEAFF	TGTGCCAGCAGCTGGTGGGGACTGAACACTGAAGCTTTCTTT
TRBV2	13	TRBJ2-1	TRBD2	many	CASSVGLANEQFF	TGTGCCAGCAGTGTAGGACTAGCCAATGAGCAGTTCTTC
TRBV5-6	16	TRBJ1-1	-	-	CASSLVRVKGNTEAFF	TGTGCCAGCAGCTTGGTTAGGGTGAAGGGGAACACTGAAGCTTTCTTT
TRBV7-2	17	TRBJ2-6	-	many	CASRFRGLGSGANVLTF	TGTGCCAGCAGATTTAGGGGACTGGGCTCTGGGGCCAACGTCCTGACTTTC
TRBV6-5	13	TRBJ2-5	TRBD2	few	CASSDRGGETQYF	TGTGCCAGCAGTGACCGGGGGGGAGAGACCCAGTACTTC
TRBV4-1	16	TRBJ2-1	TRBD2	few	CASSQLLAGGLNEQFF	TGCGCCAGCAGCCAACTTCTAGCGGGGGGTCTCAATGAGCAGTTCTTC
TRBV20-1	13	TRBJ2-3	-	many	CSARPQNTDTQYF	TGCAGTGCTAGACCCCAAAACACAGATACGCAGTATTTT
TRBV12-3/TRBV12-4	18	TRBJ1-6	-	few	CASSLGRGPSSYNSPLHF	TGTGCCAGCAGTTTGGGCCGGGGGCCGAGCTCCTATAATTCACCCCTCCACTTT
TRBV7-2	14	TRBJ1-2	-	many	CASSPPGRVNGYTF	TGTGCCAGCAGCCCGCCGGGCAGGGTAAATGGCTACACCTTC
TRBV20-1	14	TRBJ2-1	TRBD2	-	CSARGGGTYNEQFF	TGCAGTGCTAGGGGCGGGGGGACTTACAATGAGCAGTTCTTC
TRBV19	18	TRBJ2-6	-	few	CASSMTGAGRSGANVLTF	TGTGCCAGTAGTATGACAGGCGCTGGGCGTTCTGGGGCCAACGTCCTGACTTTC
TRBV5-1	13	TRBJ1-1	-	-	CASSSRGHTEAFF	TGCGCCAGCAGCTCGCGGGGCCACACTGAAGCTTTCTTT
TRBV7-6	18	TRBJ1-3	-	-	CDSSLALGNGPSGNTIYF	TGTGACAGCAGCTTAGCGCTAGGGAACGGGCCCTCTGGAAACACCATATATTTT
TRBV7-2	13	TRBJ2-5	-	many	CASSSAVVETQYF	TGTGCCAGCAGCTCTGCAGTTGTTGAGACCCAGTACTTC
TRBV4-1	14	TRBJ1-3	-	-	CASSQPGRGNTIYF	TGCGCCAGCAGCCAACCCGGACGGGGAAACACCATATATTTT
TRBV7-9	13	TRBJ2-5	-	many	CASSFAEQETQYF	TGTGCCAGCAGCTTCGCCGAACAAGAGACCCAGTACTTC
TRBV7-2	15	TRBJ2-5	TRBD2	many	CASSPGTSIQETQYF	TGTGCCAGCAGCCCCGGGACTAGCATCCAAGAGACCCAGTACTTC
TRBV12-5	15	TRBJ1-1	-	many	CASGLARGEDTEAFF	TGTGCTAGTGGTTTGGCCCGGGGGGAAGACACTGAAGCTTTCTTT
TRBV4-1	16	TRBJ2-1	-	many	CASSQVRGARYNEQFF	TGCGCCAGCAGCCAAGTTCGGGGGGCTCGGTACAATGAGCAGTTCTTC
TRBV15	14	TRBJ1-4	-	many	CATSRGEEMPKLFF	TGTGCCACCAGCAGAGGAGAGGAGATGCCAAAACTGTTTTTT